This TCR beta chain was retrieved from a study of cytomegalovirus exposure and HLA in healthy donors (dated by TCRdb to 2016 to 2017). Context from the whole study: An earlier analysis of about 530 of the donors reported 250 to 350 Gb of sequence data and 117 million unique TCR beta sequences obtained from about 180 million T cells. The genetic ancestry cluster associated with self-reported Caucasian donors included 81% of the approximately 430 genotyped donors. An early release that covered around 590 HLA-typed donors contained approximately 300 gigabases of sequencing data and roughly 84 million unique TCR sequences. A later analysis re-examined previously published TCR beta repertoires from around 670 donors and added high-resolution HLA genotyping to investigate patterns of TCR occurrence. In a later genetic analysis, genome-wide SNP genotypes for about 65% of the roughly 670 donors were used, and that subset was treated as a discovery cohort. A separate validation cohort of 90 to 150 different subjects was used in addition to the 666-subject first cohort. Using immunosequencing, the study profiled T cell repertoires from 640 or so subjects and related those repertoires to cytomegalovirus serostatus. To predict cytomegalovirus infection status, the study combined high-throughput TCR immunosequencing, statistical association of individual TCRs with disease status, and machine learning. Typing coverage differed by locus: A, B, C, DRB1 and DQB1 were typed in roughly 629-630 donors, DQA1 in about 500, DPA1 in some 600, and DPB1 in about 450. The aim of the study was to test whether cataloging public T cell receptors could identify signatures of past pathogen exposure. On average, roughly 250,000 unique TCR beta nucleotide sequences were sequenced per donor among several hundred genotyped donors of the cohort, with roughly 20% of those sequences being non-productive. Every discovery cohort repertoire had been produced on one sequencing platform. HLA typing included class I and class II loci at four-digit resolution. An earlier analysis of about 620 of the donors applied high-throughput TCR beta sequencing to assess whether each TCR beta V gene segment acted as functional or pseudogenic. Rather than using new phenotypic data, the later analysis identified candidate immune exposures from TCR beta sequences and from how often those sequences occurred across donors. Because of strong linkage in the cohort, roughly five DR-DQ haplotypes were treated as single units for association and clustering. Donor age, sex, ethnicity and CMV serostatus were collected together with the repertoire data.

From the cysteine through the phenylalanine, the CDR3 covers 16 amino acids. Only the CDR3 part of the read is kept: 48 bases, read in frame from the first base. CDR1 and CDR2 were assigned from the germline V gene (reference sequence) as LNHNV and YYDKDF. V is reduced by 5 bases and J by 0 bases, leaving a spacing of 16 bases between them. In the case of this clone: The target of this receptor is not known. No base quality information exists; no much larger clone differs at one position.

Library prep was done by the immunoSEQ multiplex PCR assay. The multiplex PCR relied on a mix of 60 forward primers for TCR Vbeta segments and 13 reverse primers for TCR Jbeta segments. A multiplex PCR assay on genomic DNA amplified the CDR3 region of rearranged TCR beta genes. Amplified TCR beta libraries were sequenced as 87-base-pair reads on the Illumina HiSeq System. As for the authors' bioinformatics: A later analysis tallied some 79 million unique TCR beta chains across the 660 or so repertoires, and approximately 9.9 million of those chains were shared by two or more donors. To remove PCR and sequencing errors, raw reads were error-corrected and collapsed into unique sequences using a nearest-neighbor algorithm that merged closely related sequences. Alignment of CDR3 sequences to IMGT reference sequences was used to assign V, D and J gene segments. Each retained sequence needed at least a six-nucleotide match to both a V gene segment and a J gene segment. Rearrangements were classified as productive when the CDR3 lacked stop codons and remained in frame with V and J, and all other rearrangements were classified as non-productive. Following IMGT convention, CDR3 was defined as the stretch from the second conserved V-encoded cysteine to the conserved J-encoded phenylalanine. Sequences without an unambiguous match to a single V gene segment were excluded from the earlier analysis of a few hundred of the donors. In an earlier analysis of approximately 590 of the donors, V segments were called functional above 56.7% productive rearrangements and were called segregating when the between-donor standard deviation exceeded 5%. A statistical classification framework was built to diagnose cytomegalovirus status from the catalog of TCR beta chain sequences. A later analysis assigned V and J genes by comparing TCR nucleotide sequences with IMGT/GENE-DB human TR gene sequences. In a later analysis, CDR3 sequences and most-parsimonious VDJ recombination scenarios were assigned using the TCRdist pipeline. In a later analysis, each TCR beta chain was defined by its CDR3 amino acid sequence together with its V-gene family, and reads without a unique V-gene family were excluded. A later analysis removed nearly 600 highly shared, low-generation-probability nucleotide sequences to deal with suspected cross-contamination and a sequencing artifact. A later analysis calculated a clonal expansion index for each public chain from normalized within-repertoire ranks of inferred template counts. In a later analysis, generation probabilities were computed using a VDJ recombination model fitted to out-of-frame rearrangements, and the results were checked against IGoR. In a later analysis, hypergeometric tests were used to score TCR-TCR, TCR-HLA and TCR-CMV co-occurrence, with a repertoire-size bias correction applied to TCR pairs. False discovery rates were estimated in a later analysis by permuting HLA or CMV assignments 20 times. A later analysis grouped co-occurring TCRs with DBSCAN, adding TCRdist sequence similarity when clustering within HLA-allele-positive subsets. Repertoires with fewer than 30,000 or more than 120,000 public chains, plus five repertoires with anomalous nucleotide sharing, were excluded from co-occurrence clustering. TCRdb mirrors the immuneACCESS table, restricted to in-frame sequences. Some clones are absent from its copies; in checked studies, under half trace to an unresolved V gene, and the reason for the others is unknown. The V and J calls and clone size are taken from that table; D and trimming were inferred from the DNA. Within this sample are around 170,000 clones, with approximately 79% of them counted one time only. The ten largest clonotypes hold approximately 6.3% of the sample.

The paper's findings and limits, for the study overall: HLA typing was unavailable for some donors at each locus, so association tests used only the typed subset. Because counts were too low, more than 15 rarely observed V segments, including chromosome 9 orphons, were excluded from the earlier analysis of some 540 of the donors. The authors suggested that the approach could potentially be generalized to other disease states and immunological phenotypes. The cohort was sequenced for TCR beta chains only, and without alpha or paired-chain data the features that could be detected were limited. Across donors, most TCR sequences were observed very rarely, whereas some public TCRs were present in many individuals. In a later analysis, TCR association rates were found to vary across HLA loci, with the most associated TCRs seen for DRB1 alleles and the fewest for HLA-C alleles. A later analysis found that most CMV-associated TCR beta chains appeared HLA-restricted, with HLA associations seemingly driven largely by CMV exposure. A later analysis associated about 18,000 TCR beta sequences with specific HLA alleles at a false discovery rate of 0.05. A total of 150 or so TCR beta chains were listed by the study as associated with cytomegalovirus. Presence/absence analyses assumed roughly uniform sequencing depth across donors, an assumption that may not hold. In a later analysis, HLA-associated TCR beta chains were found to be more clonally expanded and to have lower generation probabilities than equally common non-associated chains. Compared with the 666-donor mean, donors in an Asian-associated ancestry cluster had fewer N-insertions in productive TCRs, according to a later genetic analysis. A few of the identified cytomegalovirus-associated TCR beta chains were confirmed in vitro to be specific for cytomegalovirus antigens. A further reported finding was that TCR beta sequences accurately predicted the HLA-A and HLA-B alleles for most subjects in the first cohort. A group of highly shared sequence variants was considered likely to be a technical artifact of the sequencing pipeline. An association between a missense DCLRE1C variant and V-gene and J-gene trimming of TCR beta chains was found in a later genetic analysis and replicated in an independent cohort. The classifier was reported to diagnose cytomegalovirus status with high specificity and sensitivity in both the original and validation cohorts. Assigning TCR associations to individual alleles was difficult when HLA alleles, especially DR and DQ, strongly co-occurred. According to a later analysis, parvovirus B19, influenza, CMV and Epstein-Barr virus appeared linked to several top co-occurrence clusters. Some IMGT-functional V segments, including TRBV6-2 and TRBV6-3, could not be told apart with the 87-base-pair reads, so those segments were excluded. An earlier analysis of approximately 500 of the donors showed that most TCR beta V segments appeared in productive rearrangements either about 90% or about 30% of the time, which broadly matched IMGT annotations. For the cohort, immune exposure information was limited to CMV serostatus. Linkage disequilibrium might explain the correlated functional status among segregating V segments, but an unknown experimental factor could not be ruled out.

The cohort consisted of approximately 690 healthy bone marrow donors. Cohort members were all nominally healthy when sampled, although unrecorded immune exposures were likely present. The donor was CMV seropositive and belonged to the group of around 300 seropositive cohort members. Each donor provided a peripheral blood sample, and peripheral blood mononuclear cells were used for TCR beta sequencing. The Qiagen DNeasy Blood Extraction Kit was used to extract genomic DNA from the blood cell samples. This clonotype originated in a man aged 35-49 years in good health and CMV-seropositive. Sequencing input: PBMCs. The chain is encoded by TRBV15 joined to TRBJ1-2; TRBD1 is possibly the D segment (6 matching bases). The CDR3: CATSDYSGTTNYGYTF. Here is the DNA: TGTGCCACCAGCGATTACTCCGGGACAACTAACTATGGCTACACCTTC.